The 2 T cell receptor beta chains in this list originate from one sample, sequenced in a study of shared clonotypes between healthy human individuals. Using immunoSEQ multiplex PCR, the repertoire was profiled, and TCRdb retains in-frame clones only, with some absent. The sample shows about 2.4 million clones, roughly 93% of them seen only once. The sequenced sample consisted of naive CD4+ T cells from PBMCs. As for subset: CD45RA+ positively selected. These receptors all stem from a man between 18 and 35 years old in good health. Some clones in this sample may be carry-over from other donors' samples.

The V and J genes are TRBV5-1 and TRBJ1-1, with TRBD1 matching 11 bases. This CDR3 is built from 16 residues. V lost 0 bases to trimming and J lost 11 bases; unmatched junction nucleotides: 12. Germline V gives CDR1 SGHRS, CDR2 YFSETQ. The CDR3 here is CASSLEDFRRTGGAFF. In DNA form, the CDR3 reads TGCGCCAGCAGCTTGGAGGATTTTAGGAGGACAGGGGGCGCTTTCTTT.

This clone was seen just once. The chain combines TRBV4-1 with TRBJ2-5; 9 bases map to TRBD2. CDR3 size: 16 residues. Germline trimming cut 1 base from V and 2 bases from J; bases unmatched to any gene: 5. Per germline, CDR1 MGHRA and CDR2 YSYEKL. DNA of the CDR3: TGCGCCAGCAGCCAAGGCGACGCGGGAGGGCAAGAGACCCAGTACTTC. As protein: CASSQGDAGGQETQYF.